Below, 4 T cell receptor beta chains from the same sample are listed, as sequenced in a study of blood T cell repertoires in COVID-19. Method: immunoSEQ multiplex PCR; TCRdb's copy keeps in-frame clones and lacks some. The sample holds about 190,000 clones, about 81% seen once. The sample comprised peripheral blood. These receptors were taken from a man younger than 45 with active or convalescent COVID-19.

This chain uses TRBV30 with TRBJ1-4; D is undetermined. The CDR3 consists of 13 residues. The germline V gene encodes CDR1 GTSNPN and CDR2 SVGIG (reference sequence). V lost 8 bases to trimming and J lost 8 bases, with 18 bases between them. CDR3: CAGSVGGSEKLFF. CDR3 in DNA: TGTGCCGGATCCGTCGGAGGGAGCGAAAAACTGTTTTTT.

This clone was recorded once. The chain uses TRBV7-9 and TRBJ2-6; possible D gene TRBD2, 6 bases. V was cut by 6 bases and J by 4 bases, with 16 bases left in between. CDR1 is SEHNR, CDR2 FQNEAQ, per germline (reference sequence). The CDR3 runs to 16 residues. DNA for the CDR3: TGTGCCAGCAGGGCCCCCGGAGGGTCCGGGGCCAACGTCCTGACTTTC. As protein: CASRAPGGSGANVLTF.

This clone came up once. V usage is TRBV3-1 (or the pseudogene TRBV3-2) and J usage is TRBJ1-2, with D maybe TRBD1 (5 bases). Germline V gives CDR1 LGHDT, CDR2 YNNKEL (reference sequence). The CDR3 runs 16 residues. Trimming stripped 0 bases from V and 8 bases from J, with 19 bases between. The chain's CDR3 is CASSQDLVIGRVGYTF. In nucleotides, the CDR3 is TGTGCCAGCAGCCAAGATCTCGTCATTGGCAGGGTGGGCTACACCTTC.

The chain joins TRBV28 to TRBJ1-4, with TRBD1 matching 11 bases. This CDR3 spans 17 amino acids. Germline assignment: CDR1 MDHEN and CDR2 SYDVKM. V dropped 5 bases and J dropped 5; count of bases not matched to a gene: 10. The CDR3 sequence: CASSTQDRGRRNEKLFF. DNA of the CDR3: TGTGCCAGCAGTACGCAGGACAGGGGGCGTCGAAATGAAAAACTGTTTTTT.